This T cell receptor beta chain was documented in a study of blood T cell repertoires in COVID-19. Study-level background: From the United States, Italy and Spain came samples of acute and convalescent COVID-19. PBMCs, B-cell-depleted T cells, or T cells were the source of the cDNA or gDNA that made up the material.

Authors' data handling: Reference gene primer amplification gave estimated nucleated cell counts. TCRdb keeps only in-frame clones here, not all; method: immunoSEQ multiplex PCR. V and J calls and clone size are those listed in that table; D and trimming were worked out from the DNA. The table lists under 250,000 clones, 80% to 90% of them singletons. The CDR3 consists of 14 residues. The germline gives CDR1 MNHEY, CDR2 SMNVEV (reference sequence). Germline trimming cut 6 bases from V and 12 bases from J; bases unmatched to any gene: 12. Sample: peripheral blood. The TCR sequence derives from a woman aged 70-85 years with acute or convalescent COVID-19. This sequence joins TRBV27 and TRBJ2-1, with TRBD2 matching 9 bases. In nucleotides, the CDR3 is TGTGCCAGCAGCTTGAAGACTAGCGGAGGAATGCAGTTCTTC. The encoded protein is CASSLKTSGGMQFF.